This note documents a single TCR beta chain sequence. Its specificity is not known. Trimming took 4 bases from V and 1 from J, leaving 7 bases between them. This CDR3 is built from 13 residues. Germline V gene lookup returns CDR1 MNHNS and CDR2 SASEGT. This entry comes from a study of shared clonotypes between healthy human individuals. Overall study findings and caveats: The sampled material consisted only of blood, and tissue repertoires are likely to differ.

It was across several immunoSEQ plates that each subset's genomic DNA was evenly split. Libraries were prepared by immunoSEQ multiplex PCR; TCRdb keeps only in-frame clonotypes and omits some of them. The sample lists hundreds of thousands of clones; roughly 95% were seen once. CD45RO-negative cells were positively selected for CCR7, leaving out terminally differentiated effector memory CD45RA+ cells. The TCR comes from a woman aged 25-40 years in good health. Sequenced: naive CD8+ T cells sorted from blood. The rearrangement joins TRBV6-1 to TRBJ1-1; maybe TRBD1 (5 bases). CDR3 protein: CASSGTTNTEAFF. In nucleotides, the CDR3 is TGTGCCAGCAGTGGGACAACGAACACTGAAGCTTTCTTT.